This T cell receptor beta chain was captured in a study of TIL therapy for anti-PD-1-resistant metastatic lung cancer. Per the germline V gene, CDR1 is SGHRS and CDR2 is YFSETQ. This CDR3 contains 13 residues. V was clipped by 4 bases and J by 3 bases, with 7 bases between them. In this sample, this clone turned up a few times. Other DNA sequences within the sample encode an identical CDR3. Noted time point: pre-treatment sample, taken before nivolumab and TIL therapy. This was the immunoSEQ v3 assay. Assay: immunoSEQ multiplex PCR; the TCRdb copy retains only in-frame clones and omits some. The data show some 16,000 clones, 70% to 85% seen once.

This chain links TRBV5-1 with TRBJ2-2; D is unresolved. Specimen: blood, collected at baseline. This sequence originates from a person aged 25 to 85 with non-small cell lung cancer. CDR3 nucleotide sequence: TGCGCCAGCAGCCCACTGTACACCGGGGAGCTGTTTTTT. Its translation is CASSPLYTGELFF.